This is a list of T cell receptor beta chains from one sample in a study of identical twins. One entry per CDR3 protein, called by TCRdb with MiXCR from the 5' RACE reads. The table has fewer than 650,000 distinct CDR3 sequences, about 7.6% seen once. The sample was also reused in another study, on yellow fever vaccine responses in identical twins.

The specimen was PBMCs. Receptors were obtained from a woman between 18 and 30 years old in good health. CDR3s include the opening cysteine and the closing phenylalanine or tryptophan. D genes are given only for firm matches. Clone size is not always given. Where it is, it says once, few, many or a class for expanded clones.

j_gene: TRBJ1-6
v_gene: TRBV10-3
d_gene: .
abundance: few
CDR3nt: TGTGCCATCAGTGCTCCCGGGGTGGATTCACCCCTCCACTTT
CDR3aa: CAISAPGVDSPLHF

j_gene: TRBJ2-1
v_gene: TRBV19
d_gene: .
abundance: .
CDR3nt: TGTGCCAGTAGTCCAAACAGGGATGAGCAGTTCTTC
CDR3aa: CASSPNRDEQFF

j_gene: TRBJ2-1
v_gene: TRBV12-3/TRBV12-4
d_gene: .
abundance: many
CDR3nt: TGTGCCAGCAGTTTCTTGGATGAGCAGTTCTTC
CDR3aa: CASSFLDEQFF

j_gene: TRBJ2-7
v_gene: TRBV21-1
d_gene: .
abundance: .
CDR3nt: TGTGCCAGCAGCAAAAGGGGGGATGGGCCCTACGAGCAGTACTTC
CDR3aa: CASSKRGDGPYEQYF

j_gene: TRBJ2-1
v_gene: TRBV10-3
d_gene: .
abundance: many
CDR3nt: TGTGCCACCCAGTGGGGTGGCGGGCCCTACAATGAGCAGTTCTTC
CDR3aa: CATQWGGGPYNEQFF

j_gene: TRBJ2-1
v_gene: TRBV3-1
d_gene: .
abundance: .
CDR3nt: TGTGCCAGCAGCCAAGAATGGGGGCAGTCCTTCAATGAGCAGTTCTTC
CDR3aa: CASSQEWGQSFNEQFF

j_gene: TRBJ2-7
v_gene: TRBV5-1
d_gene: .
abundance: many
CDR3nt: TGCGCCAGCAATCCCAGGGGCCACTCCTACGAGCAGTACTTC
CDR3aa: CASNPRGHSYEQYF

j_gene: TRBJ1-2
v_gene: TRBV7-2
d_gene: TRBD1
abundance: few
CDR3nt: TGTGCCAGCAGCTTAGAGGACAGGAGCACTAACTATGGCTACACCTTC
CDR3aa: CASSLEDRSTNYGYTF

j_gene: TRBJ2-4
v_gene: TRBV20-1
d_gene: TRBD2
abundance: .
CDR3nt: TGCAGTGCTAGTCCTGCCTCGGGAGGGTGGGCCATTCAGTACTTC
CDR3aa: CSASPASGGWAIQYF

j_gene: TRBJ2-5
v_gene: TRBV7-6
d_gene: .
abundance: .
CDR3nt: TGTGCCAGCACCCCCGGGGTGTACGAGACCCAGTACTTC
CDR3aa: CASTPGVYETQYF

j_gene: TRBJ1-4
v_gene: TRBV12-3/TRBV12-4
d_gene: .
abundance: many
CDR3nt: TGTGCCAGCAGACTAGGCAGTGCAACTAATGAAAAACTGTTTTTT
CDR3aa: CASRLGSATNEKLFF

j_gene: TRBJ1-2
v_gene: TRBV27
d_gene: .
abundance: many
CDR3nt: TGTGCCAGCAGTTTATCGATGACCTCAAATGGGGGCTACACCTTC
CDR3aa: CASSLSMTSNGGYTF

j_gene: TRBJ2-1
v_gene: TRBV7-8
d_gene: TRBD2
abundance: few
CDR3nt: TGTGCCAGCAGCTTCCAGGGGACTAGAATCAATGAGCAGTTCTTC
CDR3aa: CASSFQGTRINEQFF

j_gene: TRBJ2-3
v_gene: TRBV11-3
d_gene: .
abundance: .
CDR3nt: TGTGCCAGCAGCTTAAGGCAGTCAGATACGCAGTATTTT
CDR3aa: CASSLRQSDTQYF

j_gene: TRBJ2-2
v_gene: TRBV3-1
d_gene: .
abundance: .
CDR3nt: TGTGCCAGCAGCCAAGGTTTAGCTTACGCTACGAACACCGGGGAGCTGTTTTTT
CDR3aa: CASSQGLAYATNTGELFF

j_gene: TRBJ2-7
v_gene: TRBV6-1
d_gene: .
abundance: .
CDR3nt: TGTGCCAGCAGTCCTCTGGGGGTGAGCTCCTACGAGCAGTACTTC
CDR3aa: CASSPLGVSSYEQYF

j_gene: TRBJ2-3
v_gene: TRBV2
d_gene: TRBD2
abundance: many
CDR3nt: TGTGCCAGCAGTGAACTAGCGGGCAACACAGATACGCAGTATTTT
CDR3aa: CASSELAGNTDTQYF

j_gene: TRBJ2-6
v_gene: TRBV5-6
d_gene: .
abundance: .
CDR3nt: TGTGCCAGCAGCTTGTTTTCGGGGGTACGGACTGGGGCCAACGTCCTGACTTTC
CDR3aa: CASSLFSGVRTGANVLTF

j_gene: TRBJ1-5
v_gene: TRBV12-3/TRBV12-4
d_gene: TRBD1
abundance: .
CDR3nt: TGTGCCTTCAGCCTCGAACTCCGGACAGGGGGCTCTCAGCCCCAGCATTTT
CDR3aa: CAFSLELRTGGSQPQHF

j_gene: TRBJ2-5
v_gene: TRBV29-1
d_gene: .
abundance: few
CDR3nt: TGCAGCGTTATGGGCTACCAAGAGACCCAGTACTTC
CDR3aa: CSVMGYQETQYF

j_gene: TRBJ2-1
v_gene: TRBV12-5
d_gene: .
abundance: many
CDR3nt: TGTGCTAGTGGTTTGGGGCCGGTGGATGAGCAGTTCTTC
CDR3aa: CASGLGPVDEQFF

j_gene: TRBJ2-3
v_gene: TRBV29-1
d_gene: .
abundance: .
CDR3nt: TGCAGCGTCTTAGTGACCCGGTCCCTTAGCACAGATACGCAGTATTTT
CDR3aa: CSVLVTRSLSTDTQYF

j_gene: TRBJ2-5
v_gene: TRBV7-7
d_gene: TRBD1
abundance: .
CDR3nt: TGTGCCAGCAGCTTAGGGGTGGCCGGGACAGCGGAAGAGACCCAGTACTTC
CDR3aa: CASSLGVAGTAEETQYF

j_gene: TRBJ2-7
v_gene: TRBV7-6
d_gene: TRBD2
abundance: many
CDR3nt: TGTGCCAGCAGCTATGGGACTAGCAACCCCTACGAGCAGTACTTC
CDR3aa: CASSYGTSNPYEQYF

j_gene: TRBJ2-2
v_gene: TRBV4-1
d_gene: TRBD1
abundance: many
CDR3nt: TGCGCCAGCAGCCAAGTTTTCCTCTGGACAGGGACGAACACCGGGGAGCTGTTTTTT
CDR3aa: CASSQVFLWTGTNTGELFF

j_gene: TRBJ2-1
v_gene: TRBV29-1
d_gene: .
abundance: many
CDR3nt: TGCAGCGTTGGCAACAATGAGCAGTTCTTC
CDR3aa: CSVGNNEQFF

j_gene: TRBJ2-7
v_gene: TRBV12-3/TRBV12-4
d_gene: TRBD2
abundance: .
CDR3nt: TGTGCCAGCAGTTTAGCTAGATTAAGTACTAGCGCAACCTACGAGCAGTACTTC
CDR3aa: CASSLARLSTSATYEQYF

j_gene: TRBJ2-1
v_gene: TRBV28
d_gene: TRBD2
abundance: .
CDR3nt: TGTGCCAGCAGTTTAGAGGGAGTAGCGGGGGGGCTTGAGAATGAGCAGTTCTTC
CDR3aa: CASSLEGVAGGLENEQFF

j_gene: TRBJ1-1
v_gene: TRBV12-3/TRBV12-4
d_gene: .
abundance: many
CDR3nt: TGTGCCAGCAGTTACAGGGTGAACACTGAAGCTTTCTTT
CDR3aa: CASSYRVNTEAFF

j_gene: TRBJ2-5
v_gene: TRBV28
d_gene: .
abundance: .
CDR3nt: TGTGCCAGCAGTTTTCCGACCCAAGAGACCCAGTACTTC
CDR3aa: CASSFPTQETQYF

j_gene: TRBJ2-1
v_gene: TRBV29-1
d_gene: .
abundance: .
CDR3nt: TGCAGCGTTGAGGGGACCCCGGACTACAATGAGCAGTTCTTC
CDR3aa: CSVEGTPDYNEQFF

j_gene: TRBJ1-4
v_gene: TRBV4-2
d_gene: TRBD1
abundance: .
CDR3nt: TGTGCCAGCAGCCAGGCAGACAGGGCAACTAATGAAAAACTGTTTTTT
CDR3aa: CASSQADRATNEKLFF

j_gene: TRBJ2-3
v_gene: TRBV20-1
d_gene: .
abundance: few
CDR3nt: TGCAGTGGTAGGCAACCCCGTAGCGGCCCCACAGATACGCAGTATTTT
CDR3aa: CSGRQPRSGPTDTQYF

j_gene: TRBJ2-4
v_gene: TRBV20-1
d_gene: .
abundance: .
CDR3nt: TGCAGTGCTAGACGCCCCGGTTCCCTGGCGGCCAAAAACATTCAGTACTTC
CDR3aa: CSARRPGSLAAKNIQYF

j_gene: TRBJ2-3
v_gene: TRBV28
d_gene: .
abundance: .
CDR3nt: TGTGCCAGCAGTTCCCGCTTCACAGATACGCAGTATTTT
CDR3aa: CASSSRFTDTQYF

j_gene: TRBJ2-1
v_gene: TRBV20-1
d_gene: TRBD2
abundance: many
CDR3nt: TGCAGTGCTATTACCTTTAGCGGGGGCGGCCTAAGCTCCTACAATGAGCAGTTCTTC
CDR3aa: CSAITFSGGGLSSYNEQFF

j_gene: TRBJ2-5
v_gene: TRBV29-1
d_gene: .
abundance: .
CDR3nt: TGCAGCGTTGATAGGCTGCGAGAGACCCAGTACTTC
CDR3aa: CSVDRLRETQYF

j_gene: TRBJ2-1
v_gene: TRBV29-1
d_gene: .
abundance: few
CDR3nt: TGCAGCGCGGGACACTACAATGAGCAGTTCTTC
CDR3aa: CSAGHYNEQFF

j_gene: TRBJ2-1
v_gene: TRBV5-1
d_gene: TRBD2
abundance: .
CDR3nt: TGCGCCAGCAGCTTGATAGCGGGGGCCAGCTACAATGAGCAGTTCTTC
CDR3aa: CASSLIAGASYNEQFF

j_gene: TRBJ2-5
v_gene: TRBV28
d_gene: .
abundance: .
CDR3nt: TGTGCCAGCAGAGCTACAGGGTGGGGGATTATGGAGACCCAGTACTTC
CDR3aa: CASRATGWGIMETQYF

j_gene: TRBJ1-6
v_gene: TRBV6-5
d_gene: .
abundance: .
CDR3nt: TGTGCCAGCAGTTACTCTGGCACCCGAGATTCACCCCTCCACTTT
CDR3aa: CASSYSGTRDSPLHF

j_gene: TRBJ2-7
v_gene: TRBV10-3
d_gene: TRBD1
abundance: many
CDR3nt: TGTGCCATCAGTGAGTCGGGACAGGGATACGAGCAGTACTTC
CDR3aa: CAISESGQGYEQYF

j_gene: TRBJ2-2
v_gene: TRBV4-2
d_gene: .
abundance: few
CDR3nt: TGTGCCAGCAGCCAAGATCCGAGGCTGATGGGGGGGAACACCGGGGAGCTGTTTTTT
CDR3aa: CASSQDPRLMGGNTGELFF

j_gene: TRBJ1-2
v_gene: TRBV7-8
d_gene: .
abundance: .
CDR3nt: TGTGCCAGCAGCTTAAATCAGGGCGCAAACTATGGCTACACCTTC
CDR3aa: CASSLNQGANYGYTF

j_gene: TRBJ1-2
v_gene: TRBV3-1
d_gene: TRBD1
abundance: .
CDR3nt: TGTGCCAGCAGCCAAGGGGGACAGGGCTATGGCTACACCTTC
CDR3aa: CASSQGGQGYGYTF